Described below is a single T cell receptor beta chain sequence and its context. The antigen this receptor binds is unknown. Within one base of it there is no much larger clone, and no base qualities were kept. Repertoires were sampled repeatedly over the course of chemoradiotherapy, so clonal expansion could be followed in the tumor microenvironment. This sample stems from a study of chemoradiotherapy in HPV16-positive cancers (dated by TCRdb to 2022 to 2024). In the study overall: Candidate HPV-specific T-cell clones and common TCR motifs were defined through functional T-cell assays on cells from a couple of HPV16-positive patients. Whether T-cell immunity against the HPV oncoproteins E6 and E7 changes during chemoradiotherapy and whether survival is affected by this immunity were examined in the study. TCR repertoires from some 89 patients with HPV-related cancers were then used to track the candidate HPV-specific TCRs and motifs. Overall study outcomes, separate from this receptor: In HPV16-positive patients, expansion of HPV-responsive T cells during chemoradiotherapy was associated with improved recurrence-free survival. Expansion of candidate HPV-specific clones and E7-related TCR motifs was observed in the tumor microenvironment during treatment, whereas no such expansion was observed for non-HPV-specific T cells. The survival association was reported for HPV16-positive patients, and the functional definition of HPV-specific T cells was derived from only two HPV16-positive patients.

As encoded in the germline V gene, CDR1 is SGHAT while CDR2 is FQNNGV. Unmatched junction bases come to 5, with V trimmed by 4 bases and J by 5 bases. Taken from cysteine to phenylalanine, the CDR3 has 15 residues. The kept DNA is CDR3 alone, 45 bases in frame from the first base. Libraries were built with the immunoSEQ multiplex PCR assay. TCRdb re-hosts the immuneACCESS table, in-frame sequences only. Its copies lack some clones; in the studies checked, an unresolved V gene accounts for under half of them, and the cause for the rest is not known. The sample records about 25,000 clones, around 90% of which are singletons. The ten largest make up about a fifth of the sample.

This chain is built from TRBV11-2 and TRBJ2-2; TRBD1 agrees with 9 junctional bases. The TCR was taken from a human donor with HPV-associated anogenital cancer. Sequenced material: blood, taken from a patient who underwent chemoradiotherapy. The DNA reads TGTGCCAGCAGCTCCGTGACAGGGGGTACCGGGGAGCTGTTTTTT. This encodes CASSSVTGGTGELFF.